The 11 T cell receptor beta chains listed next were all sequenced from one sample in a study of cytomegalovirus exposure and HLA in healthy donors (dated by TCRdb to 2016 to 2017). Library generation was performed with the immunoSEQ multiplex PCR assay. A mixture of 60 forward primers for TCR Vbeta segments and 13 reverse primers for TCR Jbeta segments was used in the multiplex PCR. The clones in this table, taken by TCRdb from immuneACCESS, are in-frame only. Not every clone is retained; where verified, under half of the shortfall comes from an unresolved V gene, and the cause of the rest is unknown. The sample table shows fewer than 95,000 clones, and over 70% are seen once. Clones ranked in the top ten supply roughly 3% of the sample. The sample comprised PBMCs. The receptors stem from a middle-aged man in good health and CMV-seronegative.

This clone was detected once. This chain joins TRBV12-5 and TRBJ1-1; D is undetermined. Trimming took off 1 base at V and 1 base at J, with 4 bases between the two ends. Germline lookup yields CDR1 LGHNT and CDR2 FRNRAP. The CDR3 extends over 13 amino acids. The CDR3 nucleotides read TGTGCTAGTGGTTTGGCAGGGAACACTGAAGCTTTCTTT. This sequence encodes CASGLAGNTEAFF. Based on the CDR3 plus reference TRBV12-5 and TRBJ1-1, the full variable domain is DARVTQTPRHKVTEMGQEVTMRCQPILGHNTVFWYRQTMMQGLELLAYFRNRAPLDDSGMPKDRFSAEMPDATLATLKIQPSEPRDSAVYFCASGLAGNTEAFFGQGTRLTVV.

V is TRBV6-5 and J is TRBJ2-5; 8 nucleotides align to TRBD1. The V segment lost 0 bases and the J segment 10 bases; nucleotides outside the gene matches: 13. The CDR3 has 16 amino acids. Germline V gives CDR1 MNHEY, CDR2 SVGAGI. The CDR3 sequence: CASSYSSQGALMVQYF. The CDR3 DNA follows: TGTGCCAGCAGTTACTCGAGTCAGGGGGCGTTGATGGTCCAGTACTTC.

This rearrangement joins TRBV19 to TRBJ2-1; weak D call: TRBD2 (6 bases). CDR3 length equals 14 residues. Trimming took 3 bases from V and 2 from J, leaving 8 bases between them. Germline loops: CDR1 LNHDA, CDR2 SQIVND (reference sequence). The CDR3 sequence is CASSIGGPYNEQFF. CDR3 coding DNA: TGTGCCAGTAGTATCGGGGGACCCTACAATGAGCAGTTCTTC.

V usage is TRBV6-1 and J usage is TRBJ2-7, with TRBD1 identical over 8 bases. CDR1 MNHNS and CDR2 SASEGT come from the germline V gene. V lost 6 bases to trimming and J lost 2 bases; unmatched junction nucleotides: 6. This CDR3 contains 14 residues. CDR3 amino acids: CASSATGVAYEQYF. CDR3 nucleotide sequence: TGTGCCAGCAGCGCGACAGGGGTCGCCTACGAGCAGTACTTC.

As for this clone: At one boundary the junction diverges from the germline segment, which might be a read error. This sample also contains other DNA sequences that code for the same CDR3. The V gene is TRBV27, the J gene TRBJ1-3; tentatively, D is TRBD1 (5 bases). Per germline, CDR1 MNHEY and CDR2 SMNVEV (reference sequence). The CDR3 consists of 15 residues. Here the CDR3 reads CASSLSAGHGNTIYF. CDR3 DNA sequence: TGTGCCAGCAGTTTATCCGCAGGGCATGGGAACACCATATACTTT.

The chain carries TRBV9 and TRBJ1-1; 11 nucleotides line up with TRBD1. CDR1 and CDR2 from the germline V gene are SGDLS and YYNGEE. The CDR3 spans 15 residues. V shed 3 bases and J 3 bases; nucleotides not matched to a gene: 4. CDR3 protein: CASSATGQGDTEAFF. CDR3 sequence (DNA): TGTGCCAGCAGCGCCACGGGACAGGGGGACACTGAAGCTTTCTTT.

The gene calls are TRBV18 and TRBJ2-7; maybe TRBD1 (6 bases). Trimming left V 4 bases short and J 2 bases short, with 6 bases between. The CDR3 spans 12 residues. CDR1 is KGHSH and CDR2 is LQKENI in the germline V gene. The CDR3 DNA reads TGTGCCAGCTCACGGGACACCTACGAGCAGTACTTC. It codes for CASSRDTYEQYF.

Here the CDR3 DNA reads TGTGCCAGCAGGACTAGCGGGGGAGATACGCAGTATTTT. This gives the protein CASRTSGGDTQYF. The chain combines TRBV6-9 with TRBJ2-3, with 12 bases lining up with TRBD2. The CDR3 has 13 residues. Germline lookup yields CDR1 MNHGY and CDR2 SVAAGI. V trimming: 6 bases; J trimming: 5 bases; junction bases outside the gene matches: 0.

This rearrangement joins TRBV29-1 to TRBJ2-7, with TRBD1 identical over 8 bases. This CDR3 is 13 amino acids long. After removal of 7 bases from V and 3 bases from J, the junction contained 8 bases not matched to a gene. Germline V gene lookup returns CDR1 SQVTM and CDR2 ANQGSEA. The CDR3 nucleotides read TGCAGCGGAGGACAGGGAGAGGGCTACGAGCAGTACTTC. This encodes CSGGQGEGYEQYF.

This clone was recorded only once. This chain connects TRBV7-8 to TRBJ2-4, with D hard to call. The CDR3 extends over 14 amino acids. In germline, CDR1 is SGHVS, CDR2 FQNEAQ. Trimming took 2 bases from V and 1 from J, leaving 6 bases between them. The CDR3 here is CASSLSSAKNIQYF. In DNA form, the CDR3 reads TGTGCCAGCAGCTTATCTTCGGCCAAAAACATTCAGTACTTC.

The J gene is TRBJ1-2, the V gene TRBV7-8; 7 bases are shared with TRBD1. V trimming: 1 base; J trimming: 5 bases; junction bases outside the gene matches: 7. This CDR3 is built from 15 residues. Germline loops: CDR1 SGHVS, CDR2 FQNEAQ. CDR3 sequence (DNA): TGTGCCAGCAGCTTAGGGACAGGCTTAGGGTATGGCTACACCTTC. This gives the protein CASSLGTGLGYGYTF.